A single sample gave rise to the 4 T cell receptor beta chains below, sequenced in a study of beta chain features in type 1 diabetes. As every portion of the isolated RNA was reverse transcribed, the sequencing read expressed TCRB transcripts. Sequencing used immunoSEQ multiplex PCR; TCRdb keeps in-frame clones, though not all of them. The sample has hundreds of thousands of clones, around 15% seen once. Study findings and constraints: Moderately but significantly shorter TCRB CDR3s were found in Type 1 diabetes patients in all four CD4+ subsets.

Antigen specificity for these receptors is unknown. Sequencing was done on a sample of naive CD4+ T cells from blood. The receptors come from a man aged 18 to 30 with type 1 diabetes.

This clone turned up a few times. This sequence joins TRBV29-1 and TRBJ2-1; no firm D call. From germline, CDR1 is SQVTM and CDR2 ANQGSEA. The CDR3 spans 11 residues. Trimming removed 7 bases at V and 4 bases at J, with 8 bases between. The CDR3 spells CSAVTYNEQFF. The CDR3 nucleotides read TGCAGCGCCGTCACATACAATGAGCAGTTCTTC.

This clone was picked up a small number of times. The chain recombines TRBV2 with TRBJ1-5, with D perhaps TRBD1 (5 bases). The CDR3 loop spans 16 amino acids. V shed 3 bases and J shed 6 bases, with 18 bases lying between them. Per germline, CDR1 SNHLY and CDR2 FYNNEI. The CDR3 DNA reads as TGTGCCAGCAGTGAGGGCATAAGGGTTGGGGGTCAGCCCCAGCATTTT. As protein: CASSEGIRVGGQPQHF.

A remark on this clone: Within the sample, other DNA sequences also encode this same CDR3. V gene TRBV5-1 combines with J gene TRBJ2-5; 10 nucleotides match TRBD1. The V gene's germline CDR1 is SGHRS and CDR2 YFSETQ. V trimming: 3 bases; J trimming: 3 bases; junction bases outside the gene matches: 2. This CDR3 is 14 amino acids long. CDR3 protein: CASSSGTGEETQYF. The CDR3 DNA follows: TGCGCCAGCAGCTCTGGGACAGGGGAAGAGACCCAGTACTTC.

The J gene is TRBJ2-1, the V gene TRBV19; 7 bases are shared with TRBD2. Germline CDR1 LNHDA, CDR2 SQIVND (reference sequence). V lost 7 bases, J lost 12 bases, and 9 bases stayed unmatched. The CDR3 length is 12 residues. The CDR3 is CASNSGRGGQFF. The CDR3, as DNA: TGTGCCAGTAATTCGGGTCGCGGGGGGCAGTTCTTC.